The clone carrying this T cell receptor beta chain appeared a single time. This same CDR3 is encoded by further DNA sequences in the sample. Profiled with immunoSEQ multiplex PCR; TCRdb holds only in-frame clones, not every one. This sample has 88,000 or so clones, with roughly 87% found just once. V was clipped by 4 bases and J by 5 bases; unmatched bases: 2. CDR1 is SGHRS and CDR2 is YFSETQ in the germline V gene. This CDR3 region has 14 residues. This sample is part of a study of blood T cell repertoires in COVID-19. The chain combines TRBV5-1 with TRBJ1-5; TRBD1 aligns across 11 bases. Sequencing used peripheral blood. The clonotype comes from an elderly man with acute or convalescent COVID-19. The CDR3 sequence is CASSPGQGDQPQHF. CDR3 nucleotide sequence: TGCGCCAGCAGCCCGGGACAGGGGGATCAGCCCCAGCATTTT.